This T cell receptor (beta chain) was recorded in a study of T cell responses to AZD1222 COVID-19 vaccine. For the study at large: Pooling covered second doses at about 4 or about 12 weeks.

The CDR3 has 15 residues. In germline, CDR1 is SGHRS, CDR2 YFSETQ. V lost 0 bases, J lost 3 bases, and 13 bases lay in between. On this clone itself: The target antigen is unknown.

TCRdb's copy holds only in-frame clones and misses some; the assay was immunoSEQ multiplex PCR. This table has some 150,000 clones, around nine tenths appearing once. Overall study findings and caveats: At 160-218 and 743-854, vaccine-associated CD4 TCRs were dominant, and they spanned spike. Baseline antibody screening turned up just six seropositive AZD1222 recipients. Donors skewed white British and female; clonal diversity was possibly underestimated.

The sequence was obtained from an adult in good health. This specimen consisted of peripheral blood, obtained on day 0 of AZD1222 vaccination. V and J are TRBV5-1 and TRBJ2-7; D may be TRBD2 (6 bases). CDR3 nucleotides: TGCGCCAGCAGCTTGGCCGGGGGTTCCCACTACGAGCAGTACTTC. Protein product: CASSLAGGSHYEQYF.